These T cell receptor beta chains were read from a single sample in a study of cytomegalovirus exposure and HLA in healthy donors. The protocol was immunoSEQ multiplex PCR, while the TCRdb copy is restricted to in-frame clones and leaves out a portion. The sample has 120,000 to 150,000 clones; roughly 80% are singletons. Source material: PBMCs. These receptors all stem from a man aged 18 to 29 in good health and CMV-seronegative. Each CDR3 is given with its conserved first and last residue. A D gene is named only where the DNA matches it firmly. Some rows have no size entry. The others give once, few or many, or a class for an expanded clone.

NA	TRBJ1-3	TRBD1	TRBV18	CASSPGQAIPSGNTIYF	TGTGCCAGCTCACCGGGACAGGCGATTCCCTCTGGAAACACCATATATTTT
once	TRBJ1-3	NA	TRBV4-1	CASSQRAGGVSSGNTIYF	TGCGCCAGCAGCCAAAGGGCGGGCGGAGTCAGCTCTGGAAACACCATATATTTT
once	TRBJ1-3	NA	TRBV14	CASSQGFARGANTIYF	TGTGCCAGCAGCCAAGGGTTCGCCAGGGGTGCAAACACCATATATTTT
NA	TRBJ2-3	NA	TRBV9	CASSPGGVESDTQYF	TGTGCCTCGTCGCCGGGGGGCGTCGAATCAGATACGCAGTATTTT
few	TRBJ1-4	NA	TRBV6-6	CASTATAAVRKLFF	TGTGCCAGCACCGCGACGGCAGCGGTAAGAAAACTGTTTTTT
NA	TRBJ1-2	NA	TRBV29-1	CSVRSDGGGYTF	TGCAGCGTTCGTTCCGACGGAGGGGGCTACACCTTC
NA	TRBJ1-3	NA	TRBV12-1	CASTSPGNLRNTIYF	TGTGCCAGCACGTCCCCGGGGAATTTGCGAAACACCATATATTTT
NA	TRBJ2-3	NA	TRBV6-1	CASSEVGQSDTQYF	TGTGCCAGCAGTGAAGTAGGACAGTCAGATACGCAGTATTTT
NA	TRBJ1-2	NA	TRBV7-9	CASSLPTGYGYTF	TGTGCCAGCAGCTTACCCACCGGCTATGGCTACACCTTC
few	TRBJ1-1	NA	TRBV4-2	CASSSGVNTEAFF	TGTGCCAGCAGCTCAGGGGTGAACACTGAAGCTTTCTTT
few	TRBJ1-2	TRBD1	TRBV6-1	CASKGALPNYGYTF	TGTGCCAGCAAGGGGGCACTCCCTAACTATGGCTACACCTTC
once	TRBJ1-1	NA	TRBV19	CASTPSDTEAFF	TGTGCCAGTACCCCTAGCGACACTGAAGCTTTCTTT
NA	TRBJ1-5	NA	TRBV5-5	CASSFLVSSSNQPQHF	TGTGCCAGCAGCTTTTTGGTTAGTAGCAGCAATCAGCCCCAGCATTTT
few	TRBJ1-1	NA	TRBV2	CASRDFLNTEAFF	TGTGCCAGTCGGGACTTCCTGAACACTGAAGCTTTCTTT
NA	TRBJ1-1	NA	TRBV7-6	CASSLDAGADTEAFF	TGTGCCAGCAGCTTAGATGCGGGGGCTGACACTGAAGCTTTCTTT
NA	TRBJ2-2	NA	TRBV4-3	CASSQDGEGDHGELFF	TGCGCCAGCAGCCAAGATGGGGAGGGGGATCACGGGGAGCTGTTTTTT
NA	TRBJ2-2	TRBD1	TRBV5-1	CASSLGTGYAGELFF	TGCGCCAGCAGCTTGGGGACAGGTTACGCCGGGGAGCTGTTTTTT
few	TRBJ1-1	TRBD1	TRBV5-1	CASSWGQGAGAFF	TGCGCCAGCAGCTGGGGACAGGGGGCTGGGGCTTTCTTT
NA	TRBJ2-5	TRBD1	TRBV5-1	CASSSIGQAAQETQYF	TGCGCCAGCAGCTCGATAGGACAGGCTGCTCAAGAGACCCAGTACTTC
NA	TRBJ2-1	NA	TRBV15	CATSPKAGASYNEQFF	TGTGCCACCAGCCCCAAGGCGGGGGCCTCCTACAATGAGCAGTTCTTC
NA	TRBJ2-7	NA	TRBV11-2	CASSHGHSLYEQYF	TGTGCCAGCAGCCACGGACACTCCCTCTACGAGCAGTACTTC
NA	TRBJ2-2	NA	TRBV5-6	CASSTSPNTGELFF	TGTGCCAGCAGCACGAGCCCCAACACCGGGGAGCTGTTTTTT
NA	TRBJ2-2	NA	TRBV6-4	CASSDSSGNTGELFF	TGTGCCAGCAGTGACTCTAGCGGGAACACCGGGGAGCTGTTTTTT
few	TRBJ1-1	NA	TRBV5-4	CASSSGRGLNTEAFF	TGTGCCAGCAGCTCGGGGAGAGGGCTGAACACTGAAGCTTTCTTT
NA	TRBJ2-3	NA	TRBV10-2	CASSLTGDTQYF	TGCGCCAGCAGCCTTACGGGAGATACGCAGTATTTT
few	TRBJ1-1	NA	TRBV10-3	CAISEVQGNTEAFF	TGTGCCATCAGTGAGGTGCAGGGTAACACTGAAGCTTTCTTT
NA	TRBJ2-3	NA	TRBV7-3	CASSPTPNLGTDTQYF	TGTGCCAGCAGCCCAACCCCCAACTTGGGCACAGATACGCAGTATTTT
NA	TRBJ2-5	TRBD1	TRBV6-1	CASSVGQGQGETQYF	TGTGCCAGCAGTGTGGGACAGGGGCAGGGGGAGACCCAGTACTTC
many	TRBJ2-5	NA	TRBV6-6	CASSYAAGQMETQYF	TGTGCCAGCAGTTACGCGGCAGGACAAATGGAGACCCAGTACTTC
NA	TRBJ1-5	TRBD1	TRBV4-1	CASSQGTGYQHF	TGCGCCAGCAGCCAAGGGACAGGGTATCAGCATTTT
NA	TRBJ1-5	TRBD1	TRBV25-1	CASSGTGVNQPQHF	TGTGCCAGCAGTGGGACAGGGGTCAATCAGCCCCAGCATTTT
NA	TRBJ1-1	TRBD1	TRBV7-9	CASSPWPGQGNTEAFF	TGTGCCAGCAGCCCTTGGCCGGGACAGGGGAATACTGAAGCTTTCTTT
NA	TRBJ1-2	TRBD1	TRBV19	CASSMRQGDGYTF	TGTGCCAGTAGTATGCGCCAGGGGGACGGCTACACCTTC
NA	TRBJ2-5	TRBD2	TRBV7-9	CASSPPGGGETQYF	TGTGCCAGCAGCCCCCCGGGGGGTGGGGAGACCCAGTACTTC